The rows below give T cell receptor beta chains drawn from one sample of a study of blood T cell repertoires in COVID-19. Assay used: immunoSEQ multiplex PCR; TCRdb lists only in-frame clones, some missing. This sample carries 120,000 or so clones, 81% of them seen once, and the ten largest clones take about a sixth. The source material was peripheral blood. These receptors were obtained from a man aged 25-45 years with COVID-19, enrolled during active disease. Both conserved end residues are trimmed from each CDR3. The D gene is left open where the match is weak.

. | TRBV4-3 | ASSHGQGSGPLH
TRBD1 | TRBV5-6 | ASTTGAKNYGYT
. | TRBV5-4 | ASSWAGASYNEQF
. | TRBV7-8 | ASSLSPGRGNTIY
. | TRBV6-2/TRBV6-3 | ASSSQVEAF
. | TRBV6-1 | ASSEEAYSRGFIDTEAF
TRBD1 | TRBV5-6 | ASSLSRQGGNYGYT
. | TRBV2 | ASSEGAGHNSPLH
TRBD1 | TRBV28 | ASSSGQGGSGYT
. | TRBV5-1 | ASSWGELDEQY
. | TRBV4-1 | ASSQDGLIGSSYNSPLH
TRBD1 | TRBV15 | ATSSQRGQGAPIEKLF
. | TRBV19 | ASSMRGDPTLRDEQY
. | TRBV19 | ASSMYTYGTGELF
TRBD1 | TRBV11-3 | ASSLAGQVFYEQY
. | TRBV7-8 | ASSHGAYGYT
TRBD1 | TRBV6-5 | ASSFSTGVKETQY
TRBD2 | TRBV6-4 | ASSATSGGATDTQY
. | TRBV2 | ASNPRTATNEKLF
TRBD2 | TRBV12-5 | ASVQGLPGLAGGELF
. | TRBV6-2/TRBV6-3 | ASSYSIVENYGYT
. | TRBV5-1 | ASSLSRRTNEKLF
TRBD1 | TRBV7-3 | ASSYGTGFNEQF
TRBD1 | TRBV7-9 | ASSFGTANQPQH
. | TRBV2 | ASGRASSTDTQY
. | TRBV6-5 | ASSYSWQSTSEKLF
TRBD1 | TRBV9 | ASSVGGTGFYYGYT
. | TRBV28 | ASKEKTGAF
TRBD2 | TRBV20-1 | SASRGNSGGRSSYEQY
. | TRBV11-2 | ASSSHEGGVRGTEAF
. | TRBV6-5 | ATSEWETQY
. | TRBV28 | RRPMNTEAF
. | TRBV7-7 | ASSRTLGSDEKLF
TRBD1 | TRBV5-4 | ASSSGTGNEFGNTIY
TRBD1 | TRBV3-1/TRBV3-2 | ASSLGTGAGYT
. | TRBV10-3 | AITQGSNTEAF
TRBD1 | TRBV30 | AWSTGTGSVEQY
TRBD2 | TRBV28 | ASSSTSDSTDTQY
. | TRBV4-3 | ASSQADRDYGYT
. | TRBV6-5 | ASTAKQGARTEAF
. | TRBV5-1 | ASSEASGGRTNEKLF
. | TRBV19 | ASSMDRYEKLF
TRBD1 | TRBV2 | ASRDGTGGNQPQH
. | TRBV18 | ASSYNRDQPQH
. | TRBV29-1 | SVEVGTSYEQY
TRBD1 | TRBV10-1 | ASRLPGQGAEAALYEQY
. | TRBV6-1 | ASSEFRDRQPQH
. | TRBV7-3 | ASSLGAGGTDTQY
TRBD1 | TRBV28 | ASSFRTGWQPQH
. | TRBV12-3/TRBV12-4 | ASSSGHTSIY
. | TRBV4-3 | ASSLQGAVSYNEQF
. | TRBV2 | ASSERVYQPQH
TRBD2 | TRBV4-1 | ASSQDGGRAPDTQY
TRBD2 | TRBV4-2 | ASSQGPQGGGAAETQY
. | TRBV6-5 | ASSYSGGLRSGELF
. | TRBV7-7 | ASSPGVGSSYEQY
TRBD1 | TRBV11-2 | ASSSSGGTYTEAF
TRBD2 | TRBV6-1 | ASSEAGEWEQY
TRBD1 | TRBV18 | ASSPPGQGSEKLF